The rows below give T cell receptor beta chains drawn from one sample of a study of shared clonotypes between healthy human individuals. TCRdb's copy holds only in-frame clones and misses some; the assay was immunoSEQ multiplex PCR. This table holds around 2.5 million clones, 90% to 95% found once. The sequenced sample consisted of naive CD4+ T cells from PBMCs. The receptors come from a man aged 18 to 35 in good health. Some clones in this sample may be carry-over from other donors' samples. The CDR3 runs from the conserved cysteine through the conserved F or W. A D gene is named only where the DNA matches it firmly. Clone size is not always given. Where it is, it says once, few, many or a class for expanded clones.

CDR3aa,CDR3nt,j_gene,v_gene,abundance,d_gene
CSVSGFTDTQYF,TGCAGCGTGTCAGGGTTCACAGATACGCAGTATTTT,TRBJ2-3,TRBV29-1,.,.
CASSLSGSYNEQFF,TGTGCCAGCAGCTTGAGCGGGAGCTACAATGAGCAGTTCTTC,TRBJ2-1,TRBV11-2,.,TRBD2
CASSLGFFDDYEQYF,TGTGCCAGCAGCTTGGGGTTTTTCGACGACTACGAGCAGTACTTC,TRBJ2-7,TRBV5-5,.,.
CASSSRAAGNEKLFF,TGTGCCAGCAGTTCCCGGGCCGCGGGTAATGAAAAACTGTTTTTT,TRBJ1-4,TRBV28,.,.
CASSRAGGIYEQYF,TGCGCCAGCAGCCGAGCAGGGGGAATCTACGAGCAGTACTTC,TRBJ2-7,TRBV5-1,.,TRBD1
CASSMRGQGPYEQYF,TGTGCCAGTAGTATGCGGGGTCAGGGGCCCTACGAGCAGTACTTC,TRBJ2-7,TRBV19,.,.
CACRTGPAQYF,TGTGCCTGTAGGACAGGGCCGGCCCAGTACTTC,TRBJ2-5,TRBV30,.,TRBD1
CASSLLATGADTQYF,TGTGCCAGCAGCTTACTGGCTACAGGGGCAGATACGCAGTATTTT,TRBJ2-3,TRBV7-6,.,TRBD1
CSVESVGNTGELFF,TGCAGCGTTGAATCTGTGGGGAACACCGGGGAGCTGTTTTTT,TRBJ2-2,TRBV29-1,.,.
CASSYQDSGNTIYF,TGTGCCAGCAGTTACCAAGACTCTGGAAACACCATATATTTT,TRBJ1-3,TRBV6-6,.,.
CASSQEEVWIYSNEQFF,TGTGCCAGCAGCCAAGAGGAGGTCTGGATATATAGCAATGAGCAGTTCTTC,TRBJ2-1,TRBV4-2,.,.
CASSPPGQGNQPQHF,TGTGCCAGCAGCCCCCCGGGACAGGGGAATCAGCCCCAGCATTTT,TRBJ1-5,TRBV6-6,.,TRBD1
CASSDRDTKIHHTQYF,TGCGCCAGCAGTGACCGGGATACGAAGATTCACCATACGCAGTATTTT,TRBJ2-3,TRBV10-2,.,.
CASSQEETSSYNEQFF,TGCGCCAGCAGCCAAGAAGAGACTAGCAGTTACAATGAGCAGTTCTTC,TRBJ2-1,TRBV4-1,.,TRBD2
CASSSRTINYGYTF,TGTGCCAGCAGTTCCCGGACAATCAACTATGGCTACACCTTC,TRBJ1-2,TRBV28,.,.
CASSLAPRTGERKTQYF,TGTGCCAGCAGCTTGGCCCCCCGGACAGGGGAGAGAAAGACCCAGTACTTC,TRBJ2-5,TRBV5-6,.,TRBD1
CASSFLGVTYEQYF,TGTGCCAGCAGCTTTCTAGGGGTAACCTACGAGCAGTACTTC,TRBJ2-7,TRBV5-6,.,.
CAISRASTDTQYF,TGTGCCATCAGTCGGGCTAGCACAGATACGCAGTATTTT,TRBJ2-3,TRBV10-3,.,.
CASSTGQRTDTQYF,TGCGCCAGCAGCACCGGACAGCGCACAGATACGCAGTATTTT,TRBJ2-3,TRBV5-1,.,.
CASKALGLGVGQPQHF,TGTGCCAGCAAAGCCCTGGGTCTGGGAGTAGGGCAGCCCCAGCATTTT,TRBJ1-5,TRBV7-2,once,.
CASSLAPRGRGTEAFF,TGTGCCAGCAGCTTAGCCCCCAGGGGGCGAGGGACTGAAGCTTTCTTT,TRBJ1-1,TRBV11-2,once,TRBD1
CASSIALQGLGTEAFF,TGCGCCAGCAGCATCGCCTTACAGGGTTTGGGCACTGAAGCTTTCTTT,TRBJ1-1,TRBV5-1,once,.
CATTGTGAGVSHNEQFF,TGTGCCACGACGGGGACGGGCGCGGGAGTATCCCACAATGAGCAGTTCTTC,TRBJ2-1,TRBV28,.,TRBD2
CASSDSLALLFNEQFF,TGTGCCAGCAGTGACTCCCTAGCGTTACTCTTTAATGAGCAGTTCTTC,TRBJ2-1,TRBV25-1,.,.
CASGRLAEYF,TGTGCCAGCGGTCGTTTGGCGGAGTACTTC,TRBJ2-5,TRBV5-8,.,.
CASSLRSGFTDTQYF,TGTGCCAGCAGTTTACGGAGCGGATTCACAGATACGCAGTATTTT,TRBJ2-3,TRBV28,.,.